This T cell receptor (beta chain) was sequenced for a study of blood T cell repertoires in COVID-19. The protocol was immunoSEQ multiplex PCR, while the TCRdb copy is restricted to in-frame clones and leaves out a portion. The data show some 240,000 clones, roughly 84% seen once. Individuals in the exposed group had encountered a COVID-19 case within 2 weeks preceding study entry. Trimming left V 6 bases short and J 1 base short, with 12 bases between. The CDR3 is 14 residues long. Germline V gene lookup returns CDR1 SQVTM and CDR2 ANQGSEA. The sample was PBMCs or T cells enriched from blood (not recorded which). This receptor was taken from a woman aged 45-59 years who had been exposed to COVID-19. The chain couples TRBV29-1 to TRBJ1-4; D is undetermined. The DNA of the CDR3 is TGCAGCGTCGATGAGGTTGGAACTAATGAAAAACTGTTTTTT. It is translated as CSVDEVGTNEKLFF.